This T cell receptor (beta chain) originates from a study of PD-1 blockade in classical Hodgkin lymphoma. Looked up from germline, CDR1 is SNHLY and CDR2 is FYNNEI. Trimming removed 7 bases at V and 5 bases at J, with 17 bases between. The CDR3 length is 14 residues. Time point meaning: cycle 4 day 1 (C4D1), after five to seven weeks of nivolumab. Each patient experienced a relapse that followed autologous stem cell transplantation, and brentuximab vedotin exposure varied. As regards this clone: The antigen remains unidentified.

Study-wide results and caveats: Lower baseline TCR diversity was reported for newly diagnosed patients than for healthy donors. CD8+ TCR diversity did not rise significantly by C4D1, unlike CD4+. Exclusion applied to patients who initiated nivolumab less than 1 year following ASCT.

Profiling relied on immunoSEQ multiplex PCR, and the TCRdb table lists in-frame clones only, not all of them. The table records about 52,000 clones, 86% of them present only once. The V call is TRBV2, the J call TRBJ2-5; D remains ambiguous. The clonotype comes from a human donor with classical Hodgkin lymphoma. The sequencing here drew on peripheral blood mononuclear cells (PBMCs), taken before the fourth cycle of nivolumab. As DNA, the CDR3 is TGTGCCAGCAACCCGAAGGACCCTCGGGAGACCCAGTACTTC. As protein: CASNPKDPRETQYF.